This entry concerns a single T cell receptor (beta chain). J was trimmed by 7 bases and V by 4 bases; bases with no gene match: 6. Germline V CDR1 and CDR2: MDHEN, SYDVKM. The CDR3 extends over 15 amino acids. Original analysis: Amplification of reference gene primers was used by the study to estimate nucleated cell counts. The table came from immunoSEQ multiplex PCR; TCRdb's copy has only in-frame clones and leaves some out. The DNA was the basis for D and trimming; V, J and clone size are from that table. The table records tens of thousands of clones, 84% of them present only once. These data are taken from a study of blood T cell repertoires in COVID-19. Across the study: Spain, Italy and the United States supplied samples that represented acute and convalescent COVID-19. In each case, the material was cDNA or gDNA derived from T cells, B-cell-depleted T cells, or PBMCs.

V is TRBV28 and J is TRBJ2-2, with TRBD1 matching 10 bases. Sample: peripheral blood. The TCR sequence derives from a man between 45 and 60 years old with acute or convalescent COVID-19. This CDR3 is CASSSTTGGIGELFF. DNA of the CDR3: TGTGCCAGCAGTTCCACGACAGGGGGCATCGGGGAGCTGTTTTTT. Drawing the rest from reference TRBV28 and TRBJ2-2, the complete variable domain is DVKVTQSSRYLVKRTGEKVFLECVQDMDHENMFWYRQDPGLGLRLIYFSYDVKMKEKGDIPEGYSVSREKKERFSLILESASTNQTSMYLCASSSTTGGIGELFFGEGSRLTVL.